These 15 T cell receptor beta chains were all obtained from the same sample, sequenced in a study of blood T cell repertoires in COVID-19. Data came from immunoSEQ multiplex PCR; TCRdb stores just in-frame clones and leaves some out. The sample contains roughly 120,000 clones, roughly 82% of which appear only once. Material: peripheral blood. All receptors derive from a human donor in a cohort sampled during active COVID-19.

The chain couples TRBV28 to TRBJ2-1, with D possibly TRBD1 on 6 matching bases. This CDR3 is 21 amino acids long. The V end was cut by 3 bases, the J end by 0 bases, with 27 bases between. CDR1 and CDR2 from the germline V gene are MDHEN and SYDVKM. CDR3 protein: CASSFELPGQGILSSYNEQFF. The CDR3 region has the DNA TGTGCCAGCAGTTTTGAACTACCGGGACAAGGGATTCTTAGCTCCTACAATGAGCAGTTCTTC.

The chain uses TRBV19 and TRBJ2-7; 8 nucleotides line up with TRBD1. The CDR3 is 15 residues long. Per germline, CDR1 LNHDA and CDR2 SQIVND (reference sequence). J was trimmed by 2 bases and V by 8 bases; bases with no gene match: 11. DNA for the CDR3: TGTGCCAGTTGTGACAGGGGAGGATCTACCTACGAGCAGTACTTC. Residues: CASCDRGGSTYEQYF. Using reference TRBV19 and TRBJ2-7 for the parts outside the CDR3, the full variable domain is DGGITQSPKYLFRKEGQNVTLSCEQNLNHDAMYWYRQDPGQGLRLIYYSQIVNDFQKGDIAEGYSVSREKKESFPLTVTSAQKNPTAFYLCASCDRGGSTYEQYFGPGTRLTVT.

This chain joins TRBV29-1 and TRBJ2-5; TRBD1 matches 7 bases. With V trimmed by 5 bases and J by 5 bases, 17 bases remained unmatched. Germline values: CDR1 SQVTM, CDR2 ANQGSEA. The CDR3 has 16 amino acids. CDR3 residues: CSVTQAGGTLGETQYF. CDR3 in DNA: TGCAGCGTTACCCAAGCAGGGGGAACTTTGGGCGAGACCCAGTACTTC. Full variable domain (outside the CDR3, taken from reference TRBV29-1 and TRBJ2-5): SAVISQKPSRDICQRGTSLTIQCQVDSQVTMMFWYRQQPGQSLTLIATANQGSEATYESGFVIDKFPISRPNLTFSTLTVSNMSPEDSSIYLCSVTQAGGTLGETQYFGPGTRLLVL.

The rearrangement uses TRBV30 and TRBJ1-1; D gene uncertain. The V gene lost 2 bases and the J gene lost 1 base, with 8 bases spanning the gap. This CDR3 region has 13 residues. Germline CDR1 is GTSNPN and CDR2 is SVGIG (reference sequence). CDR3 amino acids: CAWSFQENTEAFF. The CDR3 nucleotides read TGTGCCTGGAGTTTCCAGGAGAACACTGAAGCTTTCTTT.

This rearrangement joins TRBV4-2 to TRBJ2-3; tentatively, D is TRBD2 (5 bases). The CDR3 totals 14 residues. Germline V gene lookup returns CDR1 LGHNA and CDR2 YNFKEQ. Trimming removed 0 bases at V and 5 bases at J, with 9 bases between. DNA of the CDR3: TGTGCCAGCAGCCAAGATGGGAGCCGAGATACGCAGTATTTT. Translated, it gives CASSQDGSRDTQYF.

In nucleotides, the CDR3 is TGTGCCAGCAGCGTTGGAGGAATGAACACCGGGGAGCTGTTTTTT. Translating it yields CASSVGGMNTGELFF. The rearrangement links TRBV9 to TRBJ2-2; a possible D gene is TRBD2 (5 bases). The CDR3 length is 15 residues. V was cut by 2 bases and J by 1 base, with 9 bases left in between. CDR1 and CDR2 from the germline V gene are SGDLS and YYNGEE. The variable domain in full, with the rest retrieved from reference TRBV9 and TRBJ2-2, is DSGVTQTPKHLITATGQRVTLRCSPRSGDLSVYWYQQSLDQGLQFLIQYYNGEERAKGNILERFSAQQFPDLHSELNLSSLELGDSALYFCASSVGGMNTGELFFGEGSRLTVL.

This clone was detected only a few times. The chain links TRBV27 to TRBJ2-2; D might be TRBD1 (6 bases). Germline V gives CDR1 MNHEY, CDR2 SMNVEV (reference sequence). V was trimmed by 3 bases and J by 4 bases, leaving 9 bases between them. This CDR3 comprises 14 residues. The CDR3, as DNA: TGTGCCAGCAGTTTTAAGGGGGTCACCGGGGAGCTGTTTTTT. This gives the protein CASSFKGVTGELFF.

The chain combines TRBV3-1 (or the pseudogene TRBV3-2) with TRBJ2-5; TRBD1 matches 10 bases. Germline trimming cut 1 base from V and 3 bases from J; bases unmatched to any gene: 11. The CDR3 is 18 residues long. Germline V gene data show CDR1 as LGHDT and CDR2 as YNNKEL (reference sequence). The CDR3 here is CASSQAATGTGVKETQYF. The CDR3 DNA reads TGTGCCAGCAGCCAAGCTGCGACCGGGACAGGGGTGAAAGAGACCCAGTACTTC.

This rearrangement joins TRBV28 to TRBJ2-7; D might be TRBD2 (5 bases). The V end lost 2 bases, the J end lost 0 bases, and 11 bases lay between the germline ends. Germline V gives CDR1 MDHEN, CDR2 SYDVKM. This CDR3 contains 15 residues. The CDR3 nucleotides read TGTGCCAGCAGTTTACGGACTCATCTCTCCTACGAGCAGTACTTC. As protein: CASSLRTHLSYEQYF.

The chain links TRBV5-1 to TRBJ2-1; the match to TRBD1 covers 8 bases. The CDR3 is made up of 14 amino acids. Losses at the gene ends were 0 bases for V and 7 bases for J; bases not matched to a gene: 3. From germline, CDR1 is SGHRS and CDR2 YFSETQ. The CDR3 sequence is CASSLGTGLNEQFF. CDR3 nucleotides: TGCGCCAGCAGCTTGGGGACAGGGTTGAATGAGCAGTTCTTC.

The chain has TRBV2 and TRBJ2-1, with 7 bases identical to TRBD1. The CDR3 is 15 residues long. From germline, CDR1 is SNHLY and CDR2 FYNNEI. V trimming: 6 bases; J trimming: 3 bases; junction bases outside the gene matches: 8. CDR3 bases: TGTGCCAGCAGCTTGACAGGGCTTGACTACAATGAGCAGTTCTTC. Translation: CASSLTGLDYNEQFF.

The gene calls are TRBV7-2 and TRBJ2-1, with 12 bases that match TRBD2. Losses at the gene ends were 0 bases for V and 5 bases for J; bases not matched to a gene: 5. This CDR3 is built from 17 residues. Germline CDR1 reads SGHTA; CDR2 reads FQGNSA. In DNA, the CDR3 is TGTGCCAGCAGCTTAGCCCCGACTAGCGGGAGAAACAATGAGCAGTTCTTC. Residues: CASSLAPTSGRNNEQFF.

V gene TRBV6-5 combines with J gene TRBJ1-2, with D perhaps TRBD1 (6 bases). Trimming stripped 6 bases from V and 0 bases from J, with 14 bases between. The CDR3 covers 15 residues. Looked up from germline, CDR1 is MNHEY and CDR2 is SVGAGI. The CDR3 region is CASSQTTGTNYGYTF. In DNA form, the CDR3 reads TGTGCCAGCAGCCAGACGACAGGAACTAACTATGGCTACACCTTC.

The chain uses TRBV2 and TRBJ2-5, with a possible D match to TRBD2 (7 bases). V dropped 3 bases and J dropped 7 bases, with 15 bases sitting between them. Germline V CDR1 and CDR2: SNHLY, FYNNEI. This CDR3 is 14 amino acids long. The DNA of the CDR3 is TGTGCCAGCAGTGATTTGGGGGGGCTAGCGACCCAGTACTTC. Protein sequence: CASSDLGGLATQYF.

This chain uses TRBV4-1 with TRBJ2-5; TRBD1 matches at 11 bases. The germline V gene has CDR1 MGHRA and CDR2 YSYEKL. Unmatched junction bases numbered 3, after V lost 4 bases and J lost 2 bases. The CDR3 covers 15 residues. The CDR3 sequence is CASSRGQGAQETQYF. CDR3 coding DNA: TGCGCCAGCAGCCGCGGACAGGGGGCTCAAGAGACCCAGTACTTC.